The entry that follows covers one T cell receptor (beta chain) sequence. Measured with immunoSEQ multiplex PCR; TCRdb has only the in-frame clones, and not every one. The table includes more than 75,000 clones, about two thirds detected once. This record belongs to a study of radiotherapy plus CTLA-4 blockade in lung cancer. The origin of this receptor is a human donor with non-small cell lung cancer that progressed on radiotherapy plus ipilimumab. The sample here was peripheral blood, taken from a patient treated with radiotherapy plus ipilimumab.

CDR3: CASSFKGQGNYGYTF. CDR3 nucleotides: TGTGCCAGCAGCTTCAAGGGACAGGGCAACTATGGCTACACCTTC. The V call is TRBV5-8, the J call TRBJ1-2, with TRBD1 matching over 9 bases. This CDR3 has 15 residues. Losses at the gene ends were 2 bases for V and 2 bases for J; bases not matched to a gene: 4. Germline V gene lookup returns CDR1 SGHTS and CDR2 YDEGEE.